This passage covers 20 T cell receptor beta chains from one sample sequenced in a study of blood T cell repertoires in COVID-19. The protocol was immunoSEQ multiplex PCR, while the TCRdb copy is restricted to in-frame clones and leaves out a portion. The data hold 190,000 or so clones, with roughly 90% observed a single time. The sequenced material came from PBMCs or T cells enriched from blood (not recorded which). Receptors were obtained from a woman between 18 and 30 years old who had recovered from COVID-19.

CDR3 region: CASSQGGRNSPLHF. The CDR3 nucleotides read TGTGCCAGCAGCCAGGGAGGGCGTAATTCACCCCTCCACTTT. V gene TRBV3-1 (or the pseudogene TRBV3-2) combines with J gene TRBJ1-6; no clear D. The CDR3 runs 14 residues. CDR1 is LGHDT and CDR2 is YNNKEL in the germline V gene (reference sequence). V was pared by 3 bases and J by 6 bases, with 9 bases between.

In DNA form, the CDR3 reads TGTGCCAGCAGTGAAGCGACCGTATCGAGGGGGCGCCGGTATGGCTACACCTTC. This translates into CASSEATVSRGRRYGYTF. The genes are TRBV6-1 and TRBJ1-2; 7 bases are shared with TRBD1. This CDR3 has 18 residues. Germline trimming cut 0 bases from V and 5 bases from J; bases unmatched to any gene: 15. The germline V gene encodes CDR1 MNHNS and CDR2 SASEGT.

This clone has only one observation. V is TRBV6-5 and J is TRBJ1-6, with 8 nucleotides matching TRBD1. Germline trimming cut 4 bases from V and 7 bases from J; bases unmatched to any gene: 6. The CDR3 totals 15 residues. The germline V gene encodes CDR1 MNHEY and CDR2 SVGAGI. CDR3 nucleotide sequence: TGTGCCAGCAGTTCCGAAACAGGGGGAAATTCACCCCTCCACTTT. Translated: CASSSETGGNSPLHF.

This clone was counted a single time. The chain is built from TRBV5-1 and TRBJ1-1; D is possibly TRBD1 (5 bases). V shed 0 bases and J shed 1 base, with 7 bases lying between them. The CDR3 is 14 amino acids. The germline V gene has CDR1 SGHRS and CDR2 YFSETQ. The CDR3 spells CASSLVGANTEAFF. The DNA of the CDR3 is TGCGCCAGCAGCTTGGTAGGGGCGAACACTGAAGCTTTCTTT.

This chain links TRBV6-5 with TRBJ2-7; D is possibly TRBD1 (7 bases). In germline, CDR1 is MNHEY, CDR2 SVGAGI. The V and J ends lost 5 bases and 5 bases respectively, with 13 bases between them. The CDR3 loop spans 13 amino acids. CDR3 sequence reads: CASSIGGGNEQYF. For the CDR3, the DNA is TGTGCCAGCAGTATAGGAGGGGGCAACGAGCAGTACTTC.

The chain couples TRBV30 to TRBJ2-1, with 9 nucleotides matching TRBD1. The germline CDR1 and CDR2 sequences are GTSNPN and SVGIG (reference sequence). J gave up 8 bases and V 4 bases, and 6 bases lay outside the gene matches. This CDR3 is built from 13 residues. The CDR3 DNA follows: TGTGCCTGGAACAGGGGGCTCGACGATGAGCAGTTCTTC. Translation gives CAWNRGLDDEQFF.

J is TRBJ2-5 and V is TRBV13; D possibly corresponds to TRBD1 (6 bases). CDR3 length equals 15 residues. V was cut by 3 bases and J by 1 base, with 12 bases left in between. Looked up from germline, CDR1 is PRHDT and CDR2 is FYEKMQ (reference sequence). CDR3 protein: CASSLYGQFQETQYF. Written as DNA, the CDR3 is TGTGCCAGCAGCTTGTACGGACAGTTCCAAGAGACCCAGTACTTC.

The CDR3 region is CASSLRTSGQETQYF. In DNA form, the CDR3 reads TGTGCCAGCAGCCTTCGGACTAGCGGTCAAGAGACCCAGTACTTC. The chain is built from TRBV3-1 (or the pseudogene TRBV3-2) and TRBJ2-5; 10 bases are a match to TRBD2. The V and J ends lost 4 bases and 2 bases, in that order; junction bases with no gene match: 4. This CDR3 has 15 amino acids. The germline gives CDR1 LGHDT, CDR2 YNNKEL (reference sequence).

The genes are TRBV6-5 and TRBJ1-1; 8 nucleotides line up with TRBD1. Germline CDR1 is MNHEY and CDR2 is SVGAGI. The CDR3 spans 13 residues. The V gene end was trimmed by 6 bases and the J gene end by 7 bases; junction bases not matched to a gene: 7. CDR3 loop: CASRINTGGEAFF. As DNA, the CDR3 is TGTGCCAGCAGAATCAATACAGGGGGTGAAGCTTTCTTT.

This chain links TRBV2 with TRBJ1-1; D is uncertain. Germline lookup yields CDR1 SNHLY and CDR2 FYNNEI. Deletions cut 4 bases from V and 0 bases from J, with 3 bases between. The CDR3 extends over 12 amino acids. The CDR3 sequence is CASSAMNTEAFF. Written as DNA, the CDR3 is TGTGCCAGCAGTGCCATGAACACTGAAGCTTTCTTT.

The gene calls are TRBV9 and TRBJ1-5; TRBD1 agrees at 7 bases. With 3 bases clipped from V and 0 bases from J, the junction kept 9 bases outside the gene matches. Germline CDR1 and CDR2: SGDLS and YYNGEE. The CDR3 is 17 amino acids. For the CDR3, the DNA is TGTGCCAGCAGCGCAGGGGACAGAGCGTATAGCAATCAGCCCCAGCATTTT. Residues: CASSAGDRAYSNQPQHF.

This clone showed up just once. The rearrangement links TRBV7-9 to TRBJ1-4, with D possibly matching TRBD1 (5 bases). Trimming shortened V by 4 bases and J by 4 bases, and 19 bases separated the two germline ends. The CDR3 consists of 17 residues. Per the germline V gene, CDR1 is SEHNR and CDR2 is FQNEAQ (reference sequence). The CDR3 DNA reads as TGTGCCAGCAGCTACCAGGGCTTACGGAGGGTTAATGAAAAACTGTTTTTT. This gives the protein CASSYQGLRRVNEKLFF.

V is TRBV28 and J is TRBJ1-1, with TRBD1 matching over 7 bases. The V gene's germline CDR1 is MDHEN and CDR2 SYDVKM. The CDR3 has 15 residues. V trimming: 5 bases; J trimming: 5 bases; junction bases outside the gene matches: 11. CDR3 region: CASSPPGQVPTEAFF. In DNA, the CDR3 is TGTGCCAGCAGTCCTCCCGGACAGGTTCCAACTGAAGCTTTCTTT.

CDR3 sequence reads: CASRPGQGYEQYF. Written as DNA, the CDR3 is TGTGCCAGCAGACCCGGACAGGGTTACGAGCAGTACTTC. The gene calls are TRBV28 and TRBJ2-7; 8 nucleotides line up with TRBD1. Losses at the gene ends were 6 bases for V and 4 bases for J; bases not matched to a gene: 5. The CDR3 has 13 residues. Germline CDR1 reads MDHEN; CDR2 reads SYDVKM.

The rearrangement joins TRBV6-1 to TRBJ2-7; 8 bases are a match to TRBD1. V trimming: 2 bases; J trimming: 2 bases; junction bases outside the gene matches: 11. The germline gives CDR1 MNHNS, CDR2 SASEGT. This CDR3 contains 17 residues. The DNA of the CDR3 is TGTGCCAGCAGTGAATCCGATATTAGGACAGGGACCTACGAGCAGTACTTC. Amino acid sequence: CASSESDIRTGTYEQYF.

The rearrangement joins TRBV27 to TRBJ2-1; 11 bases are shared with TRBD1. CDR1 MNHEY and CDR2 SMNVEV come from the germline V gene (reference sequence). Unmatched junction bases numbered 1, after V lost 2 bases and J lost 4 bases. CDR3 size: 15 residues. DNA of the CDR3: TGTGCCAGCAGTTTAGGGACAGGGGGGTACAATGAGCAGTTCTTC. It encodes CASSLGTGGYNEQFF.

The count of this clone is one. The genes are TRBV5-1 and TRBJ1-1, with a weak D call TRBD1 (6 bases). The germline CDR1 and CDR2 sequences are SGHRS and YFSETQ. The CDR3 contains 13 residues. Trimming removed 8 bases at V and 0 bases at J, with 11 bases between. The CDR3: CASGRDMNTEAFF. In DNA, the CDR3 is TGCGCCAGTGGACGGGACATGAACACTGAAGCTTTCTTT.

There are a few counts of this clone. The rearrangement links TRBV10-3 to TRBJ1-4; 8 nucleotides align to TRBD1. The CDR3 is 16 residues long. The germline V gene has CDR1 ENHRY and CDR2 SYGVKD. Trimming at V came to 0 bases and at J to 8 bases, leaving 8 bases not matched to a gene. In nucleotides, the CDR3 is TGTGCCATCAGTGAGTCTGAAGGACAGGGACGGGAAAAACTGTTTTTT. Amino acid sequence: CAISESEGQGREKLFF.

This sequence joins TRBV7-2 and TRBJ2-2, with no clear D. The CDR3 sequence is 13 residues long. CDR1 is SGHTA, CDR2 FQGNSA, per germline. V dropped 1 base and J dropped 3 bases, with 3 bases sitting between them. CDR3 DNA sequence: TGTGCCAGCAGCTTAGACTACACCGGGGAGCTGTTTTTT. The encoded protein is CASSLDYTGELFF.

The CDR3 nucleotides are TGTGCCAGCAGTTTAAGCGGGGGGCCGTACAATGAGCAGTTCTTC. Its translation is CASSLSGGPYNEQFF. The chain carries TRBV27 and TRBJ2-1; TRBD2 agrees at 9 bases. V shed 2 bases, J shed 4 bases, and the junction held 3 bases outside the gene matches. The CDR3 totals 15 residues. Germline assignment: CDR1 MNHEY and CDR2 SMNVEV (reference sequence).